This T cell receptor (beta chain) was identified during a study of T cells after yellow fever vaccination. Study-level points and caveats: Post-booster repertoires contained most primary-vaccination clones again (96% CD4, around 89% CD8).

Production of TCR cDNA was by 5'RACE template switching, which also added a universal primer site and UMIs. TCRdb re-derived calls from the 5' RACE reads in MiXCR, one entry per CDR3 protein. The data contain some 560,000 distinct CDR3 sequences, less than 20% of them singletons. Remarks on this clonotype: Antigen: not known.

The clonotype comes from a man aged 18 to 29 who received the YFV17D yellow fever vaccine. The specimen comprised PBMCs, sampled roughly 5 days after the first yellow fever vaccination.

The CDR3 reads CASSFFLSSGANVLTF. The DNA of the CDR3 is TGTGCCAGCAGTTTTTTTCTCTCCTCTGGGGCCAACGTCCTGACTTTC. This chain connects TRBV27 to TRBJ2-6; no clear D gene. CDR1 is MNHEY, CDR2 SMNVEV, per germline (reference sequence). V was pared by 3 bases and J by 0 bases, with 9 bases between. CDR3 length: 16 residues.